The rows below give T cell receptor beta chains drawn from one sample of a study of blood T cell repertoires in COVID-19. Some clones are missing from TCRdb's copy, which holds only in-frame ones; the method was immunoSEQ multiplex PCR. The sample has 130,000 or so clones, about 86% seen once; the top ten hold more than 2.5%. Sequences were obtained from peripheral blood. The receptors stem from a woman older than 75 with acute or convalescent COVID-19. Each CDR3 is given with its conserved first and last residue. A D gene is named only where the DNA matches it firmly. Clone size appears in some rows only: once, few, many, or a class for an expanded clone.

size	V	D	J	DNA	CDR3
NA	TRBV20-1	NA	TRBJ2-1	TGCAGTGCTCCGCTAGCTCGCGAGCAGTTCTTC	CSAPLAREQFF
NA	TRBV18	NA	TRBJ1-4	TGTGCCAGCTCACCAGGGGGGTATTCTGAAAAACTGTTTTTT	CASSPGGYSEKLFF
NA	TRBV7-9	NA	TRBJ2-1	TGTGCCAGCAGCTCAGGGGTCAATGAGCAGTTCTTC	CASSSGVNEQFF
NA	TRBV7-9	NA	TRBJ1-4	TGTGCCAGCAGCTCACAGGGTTTTAGTGAAAAACTGTTTTTT	CASSSQGFSEKLFF
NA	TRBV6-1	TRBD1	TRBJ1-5	TGTGCCAGCAGTGAACTTACAGGGGGGAGCAATCAGCCCCAGCATTTT	CASSELTGGSNQPQHF
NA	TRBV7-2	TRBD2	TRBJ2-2	TGTGCCAGCAGCTCCGGACTAGCGGGGGGGCTAACCGGGGAGCTGTTTTTT	CASSSGLAGGLTGELFF
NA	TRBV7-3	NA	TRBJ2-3	TGTGCCAGCAGCCCGTCTACAGATACGCAGTATTTT	CASSPSTDTQYF
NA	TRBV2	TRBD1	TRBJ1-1	TGTGCCAGCAGTGACACTACAGGGGTTGAAGCTTTCTTT	CASSDTTGVEAFF
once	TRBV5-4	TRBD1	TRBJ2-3	TGTGCCAGCAGCTCCGGACAGGCGGGAGATACGCAGTATTTT	CASSSGQAGDTQYF
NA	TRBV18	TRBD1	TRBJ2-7	TGTGCCAGCTCACCCTTCCTACCGGGACAGGGCGGCGAGCAGTACTTC	CASSPFLPGQGGEQYF
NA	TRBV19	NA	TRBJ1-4	TGTGCCAGTACCCCACAACGGGATGGAAAACTGTTTTTT	CASTPQRDGKLFF
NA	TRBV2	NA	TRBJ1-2	TGTGCCAGCAGGGGGGGGCAGGGCTATGGCTACACCTTC	CASRGGQGYGYTF
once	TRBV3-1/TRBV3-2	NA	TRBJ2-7	TGTGCCAGCAGCCAGGGCCGCGCCTACGAGCAGTACTTC	CASSQGRAYEQYF
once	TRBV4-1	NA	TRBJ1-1	TGCGCCAGCAGCCAACCCGTAGCCCGTGAAGCTTTCTTT	CASSQPVAREAFF
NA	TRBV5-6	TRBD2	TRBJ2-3	TGTGCCAGCAGCCCAGGGACTAGCGGGGTGGCAGATACGCAGTATTTT	CASSPGTSGVADTQYF
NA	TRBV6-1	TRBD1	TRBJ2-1	TGTGCCAGCAGTGATAAATCGGGACAGGGGGCCGCTGAGCAGTTCTTC	CASSDKSGQGAAEQFF
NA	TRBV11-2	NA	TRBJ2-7	TGTGCCAGCAGCTTAGGCAGGGGCTACGAGCAGTACTTC	CASSLGRGYEQYF
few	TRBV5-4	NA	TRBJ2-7	TGTGCCAGCAGCTCTGGACAGAACTACGAGCAGTACTTC	CASSSGQNYEQYF
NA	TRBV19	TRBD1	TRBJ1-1	TGTGCCAGTAGTCTCCGGACAGGGCTCACTGAAGCTTTCTTT	CASSLRTGLTEAFF
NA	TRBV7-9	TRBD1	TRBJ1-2	TGTGCCAGCAGCTCGCCGGGACAGGGGGCGGGCGGCTACACCTTC	CASSSPGQGAGGYTF
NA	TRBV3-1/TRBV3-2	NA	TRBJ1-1	TGTGCCAGCAGCCAATCCAAACAGGGGAACACTGAAGCTTTCTTT	CASSQSKQGNTEAFF
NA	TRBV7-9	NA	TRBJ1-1	TGTGCCAGCAGCTTAAGTCGGACTGAAGCTTTCTTT	CASSLSRTEAFF
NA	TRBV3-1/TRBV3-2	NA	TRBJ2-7	TGTGCCAGCAGCTCCTTGGGGGGCGAGCAGTACTTC	CASSSLGGEQYF
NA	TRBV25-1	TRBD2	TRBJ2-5	TGTGCCAGCACCCCCCTAGGGCTAGCGGAAGAGACCCAGTACTTC	CASTPLGLAEETQYF
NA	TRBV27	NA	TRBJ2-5	TGTGCCAGCAGTTTATGGGGCAGCCTAGAGACCCAGTACTTC	CASSLWGSLETQYF
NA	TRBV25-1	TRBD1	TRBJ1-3	TGTGCCAGCAGTGGGAATGATTGGACAGGGGCTTTTGGAAACACCATATATTTT	CASSGNDWTGAFGNTIYF
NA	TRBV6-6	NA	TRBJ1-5	TGTGCCAGCAGAGTTACGGGGGGGCGCGACAATCAGCCCCAGCATTTT	CASRVTGGRDNQPQHF
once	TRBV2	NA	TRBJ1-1	TGTGCCAGCAGACAAGAGAACACTGAAGCTTTCTTT	CASRQENTEAFF
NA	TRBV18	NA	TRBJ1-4	TGTGCCAGCTCAATAGGACAGAGGAATGAAAAACTGTTTTTT	CASSIGQRNEKLFF
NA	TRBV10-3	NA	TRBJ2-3	TGTGCCATCAGTGAGGGCTCCCGGGGGTATTTT	CAISEGSRGYF
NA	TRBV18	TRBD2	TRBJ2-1	TGTGCCAGCTCACCCCCCAGCGGGGCCATCCGAAACAATGAGCAGTTCTTC	CASSPPSGAIRNNEQFF
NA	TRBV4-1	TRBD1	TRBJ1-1	TGCGCCAGCAGCCAAGATATAACGGACAGGGGGCCTACTGAAGCTTTCTTT	CASSQDITDRGPTEAFF
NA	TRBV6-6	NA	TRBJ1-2	TGTGCCAGCAGTTTGGAGGTCCAGGGGATACGAGGCTACACCTTC	CASSLEVQGIRGYTF
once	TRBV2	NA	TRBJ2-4	TGTGCCAGCAGTGAAGGGAGGGTTGAAAACATTCAGTACTTC	CASSEGRVENIQYF
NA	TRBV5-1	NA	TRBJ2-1	TGCGCCAGCAGCTTGGCCGGGATGCCAGAAGAGCAGTTCTTC	CASSLAGMPEEQFF
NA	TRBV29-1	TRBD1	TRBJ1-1	TGCAGCGTCGACAGGGCCTCTCCCCGTGAAGCTTTCTTT	CSVDRASPREAFF
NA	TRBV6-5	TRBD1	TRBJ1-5	TGTGCCAGCAGTTCCACCAACAGGGGTCGGAATCAGCCCCAGCATTTT	CASSSTNRGRNQPQHF
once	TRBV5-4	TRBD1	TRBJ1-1	TGTGCCAGCAGCCTGGACAGGGTGGCCACTGAAGCTTTCTTT	CASSLDRVATEAFF
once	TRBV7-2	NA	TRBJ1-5	TGTGCCAGCAGTACGGCAGGGGGCAATCAGCCCCAGCATTTT	CASSTAGGNQPQHF
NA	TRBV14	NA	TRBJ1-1	TGTGCCAGCAGCCAAGATTGGGGGGAAGTGAGCACTGAAGCTTTCTTT	CASSQDWGEVSTEAFF
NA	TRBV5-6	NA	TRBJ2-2	TGTGCCAGCAGCTCGATATACAGGGCCCGGAACACCGGGGAGCTGTTTTTT	CASSSIYRARNTGELFF
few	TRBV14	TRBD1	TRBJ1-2	TGTGCCAGCAGCCAAGTTCGGACAGGGATCTATGGCTACACCTTC	CASSQVRTGIYGYTF
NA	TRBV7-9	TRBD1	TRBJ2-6	TGTGCCAGCAGCCCGACACAGGGGACTGGGGCCAACGTCCTGACTTTC	CASSPTQGTGANVLTF
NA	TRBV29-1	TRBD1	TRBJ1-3	TGCAGCGTGGGACAGGGGACTGGAAACACCATATATTTT	CSVGQGTGNTIYF
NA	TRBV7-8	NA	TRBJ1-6	TGTGCCAGCAGCTTAGGACTGCCGCATAATTCACCCCTCCACTTT	CASSLGLPHNSPLHF
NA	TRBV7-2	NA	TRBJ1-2	TGTGCCAGCAGCTTATCAGCGGGTGGCTACACCTTC	CASSLSAGGYTF
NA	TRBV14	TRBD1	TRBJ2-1	TGTGCCAGCAGCCCAGACAGGGGGCTAGTCAATGAGCAGTTCTTC	CASSPDRGLVNEQFF
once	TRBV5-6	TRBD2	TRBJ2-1	TGTGCCAGCAGCTTGGCGCGTTTAGCGGGGTTGAACAATGAGCAGTTCTTC	CASSLARLAGLNNEQFF
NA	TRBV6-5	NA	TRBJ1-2	TGTGCCAGCGCCACGGTCTATGGCTACACCTTC	CASATVYGYTF
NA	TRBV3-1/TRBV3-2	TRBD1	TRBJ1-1	TGTGCCAGCAGCCTCGACAGGGGGAACACTGAAGCTTTCTTT	CASSLDRGNTEAFF
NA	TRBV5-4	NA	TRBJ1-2	TGTGCCAGCAGCCGCTGGACAGTTGATGGCTACACCTTC	CASSRWTVDGYTF
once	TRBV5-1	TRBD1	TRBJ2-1	TGCGCCAGCAGCTTGGTGACAGGGCTCTACAATGAGCAGTTCTTC	CASSLVTGLYNEQFF
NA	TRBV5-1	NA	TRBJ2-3	TGCGCCAGCAGCGTGGACAGCAACACAGATACGCAGTATTTT	CASSVDSNTDTQYF
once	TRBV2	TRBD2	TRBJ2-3	TGTGCCAGCAGTGCCCTCGTGACTAGCAGATACACAGATACGCAGTATTTT	CASSALVTSRYTDTQYF
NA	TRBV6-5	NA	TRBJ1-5	TGTGCCAGCACCTTACAGGGCGCTCAGCCCCAGCATTTT	CASTLQGAQPQHF
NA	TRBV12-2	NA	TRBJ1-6	TGTGCAAGTCGGGGGGCAGGGGATTCTTCACCCCTCCACTTT	CASRGAGDSSPLHF
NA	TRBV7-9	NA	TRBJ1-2	TGTGCCAGCAGCCGGACTGGCTATGGCTACACCTTC	CASSRTGYGYTF